The rows below give T cell receptor beta chains drawn from one sample of a study of blood T cell repertoires in COVID-19. The method was immunoSEQ multiplex PCR; TCRdb's version includes in-frame clones alone and lacks a portion of them. The profile shows approximately 63,000 clones, more than 65% of them singletons. The specimen was peripheral blood. The receptors were gathered from a woman aged 70-85 years with acute or convalescent COVID-19. CDR3s include the opening cysteine and the closing phenylalanine or tryptophan. Each record gives: clone size, J gene, V gene, CDR3 protein. Clone size is shown for a subset of rows, as once, few, many or a class of expanded clone.

abundance: .; j_gene: TRBJ2-1; v_gene: TRBV7-2; CDR3aa: CASSSTAGRGAWNEQFF
abundance: .; j_gene: TRBJ1-2; v_gene: TRBV28; CDR3aa: CASRWPGTGVSGYTF
abundance: .; j_gene: TRBJ2-3; v_gene: TRBV9; CDR3aa: CASSVATGLGTDTQYF
abundance: .; j_gene: TRBJ1-1; v_gene: TRBV6-6; CDR3aa: CASLRRDSSNTEAFF
abundance: once; j_gene: TRBJ2-2; v_gene: TRBV21-1; CDR3aa: CASSKEVRWSGELFF
abundance: few; j_gene: TRBJ1-6; v_gene: TRBV19; CDR3aa: CARRDRDNSPLHF
abundance: .; j_gene: TRBJ2-2; v_gene: TRBV7-6; CDR3aa: CASSWQGATGELFF
abundance: .; j_gene: TRBJ2-1; v_gene: TRBV2; CDR3aa: CASSEEGYNEQFF
abundance: .; j_gene: TRBJ2-2; v_gene: TRBV5-1; CDR3aa: CASTERVGIGELFF
abundance: .; j_gene: TRBJ2-7; v_gene: TRBV28; CDR3aa: CASSSPDRAHEQYF
abundance: .; j_gene: TRBJ2-5; v_gene: TRBV9; CDR3aa: CASSELSSLGGLQETQYF
abundance: .; j_gene: TRBJ1-6; v_gene: TRBV2; CDR3aa: CASSLRGGEDSPLHF
abundance: .; j_gene: TRBJ1-5; v_gene: TRBV7-6; CDR3aa: CASGQDNQPQHF
abundance: .; j_gene: TRBJ1-5; v_gene: TRBV10-3; CDR3aa: CAISDSQQGGNQPQHF
abundance: once; j_gene: TRBJ1-1; v_gene: TRBV11-3; CDR3aa: CASSQRTGYTEAFF
abundance: .; j_gene: TRBJ2-3; v_gene: TRBV10-3; CDR3aa: CAITRTPDTDTQYF
abundance: .; j_gene: TRBJ2-2; v_gene: TRBV7-2; CDR3aa: CASSSRDRGTGELFF
abundance: few; j_gene: TRBJ1-1; v_gene: TRBV7-3; CDR3aa: CASSLQINAEAFF
abundance: .; j_gene: TRBJ2-7; v_gene: TRBV18; CDR3aa: CASQGADRASFEQYF
abundance: .; j_gene: TRBJ2-3; v_gene: TRBV6-5; CDR3aa: CASKGRKSDTQYF
abundance: .; j_gene: TRBJ2-7; v_gene: TRBV6-6; CDR3aa: CASSRRGGGEQYF
abundance: .; j_gene: TRBJ1-2; v_gene: TRBV20-1; CDR3aa: CSAAYGYTF
abundance: few; j_gene: TRBJ2-2; v_gene: TRBV5-1; CDR3aa: CASSQTPGQGTGELFF
abundance: .; j_gene: TRBJ2-3; v_gene: TRBV7-3; CDR3aa: CASSSFSGERQYF
abundance: .; j_gene: TRBJ2-1; v_gene: TRBV24-1; CDR3aa: CATSDDRNRAEQFF
abundance: .; j_gene: TRBJ2-3; v_gene: TRBV7-9; CDR3aa: CASSLESWQRGPTDTQYF
abundance: few; j_gene: TRBJ1-2; v_gene: TRBV2; CDR3aa: CASRNRGRVNGYTF
abundance: .; j_gene: TRBJ2-5; v_gene: TRBV18; CDR3aa: CASSRSSGGEETQYF
abundance: once; j_gene: TRBJ2-5; v_gene: TRBV5-1; CDR3aa: CASSLGQNLETQYF
abundance: .; j_gene: TRBJ2-7; v_gene: TRBV7-8; CDR3aa: CASSLIWQGSYEQYF
abundance: .; j_gene: TRBJ2-7; v_gene: TRBV2; CDR3aa: CASSEGLSDRGVYEQYF
abundance: .; j_gene: TRBJ1-5; v_gene: TRBV6-2/TRBV6-3; CDR3aa: CASSYGFRQVNNQPQHF
abundance: .; j_gene: TRBJ2-7; v_gene: TRBV2; CDR3aa: CASTQRGAREQYF
abundance: .; j_gene: TRBJ1-2; v_gene: TRBV5-8; CDR3aa: CASSIRDRGLLGYTF
abundance: .; j_gene: TRBJ1-4; v_gene: TRBV3-1/TRBV3-2; CDR3aa: CASSQDLSLMAEKLFF
abundance: once; j_gene: TRBJ2-1; v_gene: TRBV19; CDR3aa: CASSPGLGGLNEQFF
abundance: .; j_gene: TRBJ1-2; v_gene: TRBV5-8; CDR3aa: CASSLVGLSRNYGYTF
abundance: .; j_gene: TRBJ1-1; v_gene: TRBV27; CDR3aa: CASTPRGSREAFF
abundance: .; j_gene: TRBJ2-7; v_gene: TRBV30; CDR3aa: CAWTLAGGEGREQYF
abundance: .; j_gene: TRBJ1-2; v_gene: TRBV6-5; CDR3aa: CASRGQLWDYGYTF
abundance: .; j_gene: TRBJ1-1; v_gene: TRBV29-1; CDR3aa: CSLRDTGGTGEAFF
abundance: .; j_gene: TRBJ2-7; v_gene: TRBV24-1; CDR3aa: CATTDRGAYEQYF
abundance: .; j_gene: TRBJ1-4; v_gene: TRBV19; CDR3aa: CASSDETGFIEKLFF
abundance: .; j_gene: TRBJ1-2; v_gene: TRBV24-1; CDR3aa: CATSDLDSNYGYTF
abundance: .; j_gene: TRBJ2-2; v_gene: TRBV19; CDR3aa: CASGRADRGGDTGELFF